This T cell receptor beta chain was captured by sequencing in a study of blood T cell repertoires in COVID-19 (dated by TCRdb to 2018 to 2020). Context from the whole study: Samples covering the acute and convalescent phases of COVID-19 were provided by collaborators in the United States, Italy and Spain. The prospective study material was composed of cDNA or gDNA derived from T cells, B-cell-depleted T cells, or PBMCs. Subjects who had been exposed to COVID-19, were actively infected with it, or had recovered from it provided the deeply sampled blood TCRbeta repertoires that made up the dataset. The repertoires were released in a freely available public database meant as a resource for research on the immune response to SARS-CoV-2. Samples were obtained from the ongoing ImmuneRACE study (first 160 participants) and from some 1,200 subjects provided by 6 global collaborators. Sample metadata almost always included a de-identified subject ID, COVID-19 status, age in years and sex. HLA class I and class II types, where available, came from metadata supplied by the sample provider rather than from assay-based typing.

Whole blood was collected in K2EDTA tubes by collaborating institutions according to the institutions' own protocols. For TCRbeta analysis, collaborators shipped samples as frozen whole blood, isolated PBMCs, or DNA extracted from either of those sample types. The full study reports these points: The amount of clinical and demographic metadata varied by source and participant and was provided uncurated.

About this clone: This receptor's antigen is unknown. One base away there is no much larger clone; base qualities are not given.

TCRbeta CDR3 regions were amplified from genomic DNA by means of the immunoSEQ Assay, a bias-controlled multiplex PCR. The original pipeline was this. The number of nucleated cells in each sample was estimated by amplification of reference gene primers within the assay. To quantify the absolute abundance of each unique TCRbeta CDR3 rearrangement, sequence reads were collapsed and filtered. For each sample, productive Simpson clonality was calculated as the square root of Simpson's diversity index across productive rearrangements. The table comes from immuneACCESS by way of TCRdb, which keeps in-frame sequences with V and J called. Part of the clones is missing from these tables; in studies checked, under half for an unresolved V gene and the rest for unknown reasons. V, J and clone size reflect that table, while D and trimming were determined from the DNA. Within this sample are about 200,000 clones, with approximately 90% of them counted one time only. Of the sample, 5% to 6.5% falls within the top ten clones.

CDR1 and CDR2 were assigned from the germline V gene (reference sequence) as GTSNPN and SVGIG. The cysteine opens and the phenylalanine closes a CDR3 of 16 amino acids. Here the CDR3 DNA is all that survives: 48 bases in frame from base 1. V is shortened by 0 bases, J by 3 bases, and the region joining them spans 15 bases. The sequence joins TRBV30 to TRBJ1-5; the D gene is not confidently resolved. The sample comprised peripheral blood. The receptor's source is a man aged 35 to 55 with active or convalescent COVID-19. The DNA is as follows: TGTGCCTGGAGTGTACGCGGCGGAACAAACAATCAGCCCCAGCATTTT. Its amino acids are CAWSVRGGTNNQPQHF.